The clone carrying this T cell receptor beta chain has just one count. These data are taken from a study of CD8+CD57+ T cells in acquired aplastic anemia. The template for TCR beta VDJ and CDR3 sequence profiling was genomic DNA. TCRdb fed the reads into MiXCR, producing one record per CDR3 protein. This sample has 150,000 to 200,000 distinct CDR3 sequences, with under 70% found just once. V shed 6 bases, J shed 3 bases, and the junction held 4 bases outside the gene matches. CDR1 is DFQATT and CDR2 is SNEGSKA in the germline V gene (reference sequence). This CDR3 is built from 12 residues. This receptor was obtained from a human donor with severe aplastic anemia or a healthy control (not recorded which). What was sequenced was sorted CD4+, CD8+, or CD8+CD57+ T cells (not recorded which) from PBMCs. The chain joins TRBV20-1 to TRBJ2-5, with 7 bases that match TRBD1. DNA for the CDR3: TGCAGTGCCACTACAGGGGAAGAGACCCAGTACTTC. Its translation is CSATTGEETQYF.